Listed below are T cell receptor beta chains from one sample, sequenced in a study of blood T cell repertoires in COVID-19. Repertoires were generated with immunoSEQ multiplex PCR, while TCRdb's copy carries only in-frame clones and drops some. The table shows 300,000 or so clones, with approximately 83% occurring only once. Material for sequencing was PBMCs or T cells enriched from blood (not recorded which). All receptors derive from a woman between 40 and 50 years old with acute COVID-19. CDR3s include the opening cysteine and the closing phenylalanine or tryptophan. D genes are given only for firm matches. Rows give clone size only sometimes, using once, few, many, or a class for an expanded clone.

D: TRBD2
size: NA
length: 16
J: TRBJ2-7
V: TRBV9
CDR3: CASSALAGAVIHEQYF
DNA: TGTGCCAGCAGCGCCTTAGCGGGAGCAGTTATACACGAGCAGTACTTC

D: NA
size: NA
length: 12
J: TRBJ1-6
V: TRBV10-3
CDR3: CAPLGEFSPLHF
DNA: TGTGCCCCACTAGGCGAATTTTCGCCCCTCCACTTT

D: TRBD1
size: few
length: 15
J: TRBJ2-3
V: TRBV7-3
CDR3: CASSPLGQSTDTQYF
DNA: TGTGCCAGCAGCCCTTTGGGACAGTCCACAGATACGCAGTATTTT

D: NA
size: once
length: 16
J: TRBJ1-5
V: TRBV19
CDR3: CASSIVWTADNQPQHF
DNA: TGTGCCAGTAGTATAGTTTGGACAGCCGACAATCAGCCCCAGCATTTT

D: NA
size: once
length: 17
J: TRBJ1-6
V: TRBV7-9
CDR3: CASSLPRGSSYNSPLHF
DNA: TGTGCCAGCAGCTTACCTCGAGGGAGCTCCTATAATTCACCCCTCCACTTT

D: TRBD1
size: NA
length: 15
J: TRBJ2-4
V: TRBV5-6
CDR3: CASSPPGQGLNIQYF
DNA: TGTGCCAGCAGCCCGCCGGGACAGGGCCTAAACATTCAGTACTTC

D: NA
size: NA
length: 15
J: TRBJ1-4
V: TRBV7-2
CDR3: CASSLRVPFREKLFF
DNA: TGTGCCAGCAGCTTACGGGTCCCTTTTCGTGAAAAACTGTTTTTT

D: TRBD1
size: NA
length: 14
J: TRBJ2-5
V: TRBV19
CDR3: CASSIAHRGETQYF
DNA: TGTGCCAGTAGTATAGCCCACAGGGGAGAGACCCAGTACTTC

D: NA
size: NA
length: 13
J: TRBJ1-2
V: TRBV5-1
CDR3: CASSLRDFYGYTF
DNA: TGCGCCAGCAGCTTGAGGGACTTCTATGGCTACACCTTC

D: NA
size: NA
length: 12
J: TRBJ2-5
V: TRBV7-6
CDR3: CASSLGAKTQYF
DNA: TGTGCCAGCAGCTTAGGGGCAAAGACCCAGTACTTC

D: NA
size: NA
length: 15
J: TRBJ1-5
V: TRBV2
CDR3: CASGRDGGSNQPQHF
DNA: TGTGCCAGTGGGAGGGACGGAGGAAGCAATCAGCCCCAGCATTTT

D: TRBD2
size: NA
length: 18
J: TRBJ2-7
V: TRBV28
CDR3: CASTLRTLSGRKRGEQYF
DNA: TGTGCCAGCACCCTGCGGACATTAAGCGGGAGAAAAAGGGGCGAGCAGTACTTC

D: NA
size: NA
length: 18
J: TRBJ1-2
V: TRBV7-2
CDR3: CASSLSGLSDSPNYGYTF
DNA: TGTGCCAGCAGCTTAAGTGGACTGTCGGACAGCCCTAACTATGGCTACACCTTC

D: TRBD1
size: once
length: 13
J: TRBJ1-2
V: TRBV29-1
CDR3: CSAQTGPNYGYTF
DNA: TGCAGCGCCCAGACAGGGCCCAACTATGGCTACACCTTC

D: NA
size: many
length: 16
J: TRBJ2-1
V: TRBV5-6
CDR3: CASSSPTGTPYNEQFF
DNA: TGTGCCAGCAGCTCTCCCACAGGGACCCCCTACAATGAGCAGTTCTTC

D: TRBD1
size: NA
length: 14
J: TRBJ2-3
V: TRBV6-2/TRBV6-3
CDR3: CASSSQGGTDTQYF
DNA: TGTGCCAGCAGTTCGCAGGGGGGCACAGATACGCAGTATTTT

D: TRBD2
size: NA
length: 16
J: TRBJ2-2
V: TRBV4-3
CDR3: CASSHGGRGLTGELFF
DNA: TGCGCCAGCAGCCACGGGGGGAGGGGCCTGACCGGGGAGCTGTTTTTT

D: NA
size: NA
length: 13
J: TRBJ2-1
V: TRBV19
CDR3: CASTHPKRNEQFF
DNA: TGTGCCAGTACACACCCGAAGAGGAATGAGCAGTTCTTC

D: NA
size: NA
length: 18
J: TRBJ1-5
V: TRBV9
CDR3: CASSVEAGGGGNNQPQHF
DNA: TGTGCCAGCAGCGTCGAGGCGGGAGGTGGGGGGAACAATCAGCCCCAGCATTTT

D: TRBD2
size: NA
length: 17
J: TRBJ2-6
V: TRBV19
CDR3: CASTSLAGRSGANVLTF
DNA: TGTGCCAGTACCTCACTAGCGGGCCGCTCTGGGGCCAACGTCCTGACTTTC

D: TRBD2
size: NA
length: 16
J: TRBJ2-3
V: TRBV7-3
CDR3: CASRNLAEQGTDTQYF
DNA: TGTGCCAGCAGAAACCTAGCGGAGCAAGGCACAGATACGCAGTATTTT

D: NA
size: NA
length: 13
J: TRBJ2-1
V: TRBV29-1
CDR3: CSVEFLRGNEQFF
DNA: TGCAGCGTTGAATTTCTGAGGGGGAATGAGCAGTTCTTC

D: TRBD1
size: NA
length: 14
J: TRBJ2-5
V: TRBV6-2/TRBV6-3
CDR3: CASSYQGAGETQYF
DNA: TGTGCCAGCAGTTATCAGGGGGCAGGAGAGACCCAGTACTTC

D: NA
size: NA
length: 13
J: TRBJ1-6
V: TRBV10-3
CDR3: CATAGTSNSPLHF
DNA: TGTGCCACCGCCGGGACTAGCAATTCACCCCTCCACTTT

D: TRBD1
size: few
length: 16
J: TRBJ2-1
V: TRBV5-5
CDR3: CASSPRVGTGYNEQFF
DNA: TGTGCCAGCAGCCCCCGGGTGGGGACAGGATACAATGAGCAGTTCTTC

D: NA
size: NA
length: 16
J: TRBJ1-5
V: TRBV28
CDR3: CASSQKNYYSNQPQHF
DNA: TGTGCCAGCAGTCAGAAAAACTACTATAGCAATCAGCCCCAGCATTTT

D: TRBD2
size: NA
length: 16
J: TRBJ2-7
V: TRBV29-1
CDR3: CSVAGLRAGGSYEQYF
DNA: TGCAGCGTCGCCGGTTTAAGGGCGGGAGGATCCTACGAGCAGTACTTC

D: NA
size: NA
length: 15
J: TRBJ1-4
V: TRBV20-1
CDR3: CSASPFGRGNEKLFF
DNA: TGCAGTGCTAGTCCCTTCGGGAGGGGAAATGAAAAACTGTTTTTT